The rows below give T cell receptor beta chains drawn from one sample of a study of blood T cells in healthy people across ages. TCRdb reprocessed the 5' RACE reads via MiXCR and lists one record per CDR3 protein. Of 540,000 or so distinct CDR3 sequences listed, 25% to 30% were seen once; the top ten hold under 20%. Sequenced: blood. Receptors were obtained from a woman aged 65 to 85 in good health. CDR3s include the opening cysteine and the closing phenylalanine or tryptophan. The order of the fields is D gene, clone size, V gene, J gene, CDR3 protein, CDR3 DNA. D genes are given only for firm matches. Some rows mark clone size as missing; the rest say once, few, many or name a class of expanded clone.

>NA|few|TRBV7-9|TRBJ1-2
CASTMTGRANYGYTF
TGTGCCAGCACCATGACAGGTCGAGCTAACTATGGCTACACCTTC
>NA|NA|TRBV20-1|TRBJ1-1
CSAHRVGTEAFF
TGCAGTGCCCACAGGGTAGGCACTGAAGCTTTCTTT
>NA|few|TRBV20-1|TRBJ2-7
CSARDLTSEQYF
TGCAGTGCTAGAGATTTAACTTCCGAGCAGTACTTC
>NA|NA|TRBV20-1|TRBJ2-7
CSARGPANSYEQYF
TGCAGTGCTAGAGGTCCAGCGAACTCCTACGAGCAGTACTTC
>NA|few|TRBV10-3|TRBJ1-2
CAIAISTTYGYTF
TGTGCCATCGCGATTTCGACCACGTATGGCTACACCTTC
>NA|few|TRBV29-1|TRBJ1-4
CSAGTIPGEKLFF
TGCAGCGCCGGGACCATACCGGGTGAAAAACTGTTTTTT
>NA|NA|TRBV20-1|TRBJ2-5
CSAPQGHLYQETQYF
TGCAGTGCCCCCCAGGGACACCTGTACCAAGAGACCCAGTACTTC
>NA|NA|TRBV3-1|TRBJ1-4
CASSQDSSRKEKLFF
TGTGCCAGCAGCCAAGATTCTTCCAGAAAAGAAAAACTGTTTTTT
>NA|few|TRBV6-1|TRBJ2-2
CASSEVQGRTGELFF
TGTGCCAGCAGTGAGGTTCAGGGACGGACCGGGGAGCTGTTTTTT
>NA|few|TRBV9|TRBJ2-7
CASSVGGLSEQYF
TGTGCCAGCAGCGTAGGAGGGTTGAGCGAGCAGTACTTC
>NA|few|TRBV24-1|TRBJ1-2
CATSDSRVGYGYTF
TGTGCCACCAGTGACTCGAGGGTAGGCTATGGCTACACCTTC
>NA|once|TRBV21-1|TRBJ2-7
CASSLPRDSYEQYF
TGTGCCAGCAGCTTACCAAGGGACTCGTACGAGCAGTACTTC
>NA|NA|TRBV7-2|TRBJ2-3
CASSHQVTDTQYF
TGTGCCAGCAGTCACCAGGTCACAGATACGCAGTATTTT
>TRBD2|NA|TRBV11-2|TRBJ2-5
CASSPLAGGSQETQYF
TGTGCCAGCAGCCCCCTAGCGGGGGGGAGTCAAGAGACCCAGTACTTC
>NA|few|TRBV9|TRBJ2-7
CASSAGADYEQYF
TGTGCCAGCAGCGCCGGGGCCGACTACGAGCAGTACTTC
>NA|many|TRBV20-1|TRBJ2-5
CSASLLLETQYF
TGCAGTGCTAGCCTTTTACTCGAGACCCAGTACTTC
>NA|many|TRBV5-1|TRBJ1-1
CASSLGGAGAEAFF
TGCGCCAGCAGCTTGGGGGGCGCGGGGGCTGAAGCTTTCTTT
>TRBD1|few|TRBV7-3|TRBJ1-2
CASSPGTEGYGYTF
TGTGCCAGCAGCCCCGGGACAGAAGGCTATGGCTACACCTTC
>NA|few|TRBV4-2|TRBJ1-1
CASSQAGLEAFF
TGTGCCAGCAGCCAAGCCGGACTTGAAGCTTTCTTT
>TRBD2|NA|TRBV30|TRBJ2-7
CAWSLAEGGQCF
TGTGCCTGGAGTCTGGCAGAGGGAGGGCAGTGCTTC
>TRBD1|NA|TRBV7-2|TRBJ2-1
CASSDRGVSYNEQFF
TGTGCCAGCAGCGACAGGGGGGTCTCCTACAATGAGCAGTTCTTC
>NA|few|TRBV9|TRBJ2-5
CASSVAEGRETQYF
TGTGCCAGCAGCGTAGCGGAGGGGCGGGAGACCCAGTACTTC
>TRBD1|NA|TRBV6-2/TRBV6-3|TRBJ1-2
CASSSPSAKDRGNGYTF
TGTGCCAGCAGTTCACCTTCAGCCAAGGACAGGGGAAATGGCTACACCTTC
>NA|few|TRBV5-1|TRBJ2-5
CASSLRRGEEETQYF
TGCGCCAGCAGCTTGAGAAGAGGGGAGGAAGAGACCCAGTACTTC
>TRBD1|NA|TRBV5-1|TRBJ2-7
CASSPGQGASAYEQYF
TGCGCCAGCAGCCCAGGACAGGGAGCTTCGGCCTACGAGCAGTACTTC
>NA|NA|TRBV11-1|TRBJ2-4
CASSGLAKNIQYF
TGTGCCAGCAGCGGCTTAGCCAAAAACATTCAGTACTTC
>NA|NA|TRBV12-3/TRBV12-4|TRBJ1-1
CASSLAQGRAEAFF
TGTGCCAGCAGTTTAGCGCAAGGGCGGGCTGAAGCTTTCTTT
>TRBD2|few|TRBV7-2|TRBJ2-4
CARSLGTSGGQNIQYF
TGTGCCCGCAGCTTAGGAACCTCGGGGGGGCAAAACATTCAGTACTTC
>NA|many|TRBV5-1|TRBJ2-5
CASSSEGGLETQYF
TGCGCCAGCAGCTCGGAGGGGGGCCTCGAGACCCAGTACTTC
>NA|NA|TRBV5-1|TRBJ2-2
CASRAGDTGELFF
TGCGCCAGCAGGGCAGGGGACACCGGGGAGCTGTTTTTT
>NA|few|TRBV27|TRBJ1-1
CASRPVGIDTEAFF
TGTGCCAGCCGTCCCGTTGGGATAGACACTGAAGCTTTCTTT